The present T cell receptor beta chain was sequenced within a study of molecular identifiers for immune sequencing clone quantification (dated by TCRdb to the late 2010s). In the study overall: For a replicate experiment, RNA from approximately 20,000 or 100,000 naive CD8 T cells was divided into five aliquots, of which four were sequenced. This methods study benchmarked molecular-identifier clustering-based TCR repertoire sequencing (MIDCIRS) and TCR RNA copy counting, using CD8 T cells to do so. Overall results and qualifications from the work: When barcode sub-clustering was left out, chimeric consensus sequences inflated TCR diversity, with chimeras reaching as high as 47%. In CMV-specific effector cells, clones with more than 20 RNA copies accounted for over 97% of molecules, whereas in naive cells such clones accounted for under 1%. Naive libraries contained spiked-in Jurkat TCR RNA (more than nine copies' worth), which is not part of the donor repertoire. Modeling estimated 3 to 3.5 recovered TCR RNA copies per cell, compared with 8.5 to 10 by digital PCR, which implies about 32% capture efficiency. Spiked-in Jurkat TCR RNA equivalent to a single cell was reported to be detectable even among one million naive CD8 T cells. Highly expanded clone sizes could be underestimated if identical TCR molecules share a barcode.

Libraries of naive CD8 T cells were built from anywhere between about 19,000 and 1,000,000 sorted cells, with 10%, 30% or 50% of the purified RNA used. Naive CD8 T cells, defined as CD8+CD4-CCR7+CD45RA+, were FACS-sorted into RLT Plus buffer on a BD FACSAria II. Detection sensitivity was tested by spiking Jurkat RNA equal to over 8 TCR copies' worth into samples containing 20,000-1,000,000 naive CD8 T cells. Enrichment of CD8 T cells was performed with RosetteSep CD8+ T Cell Enrichment Cocktail and Ficoll-Paque, after which ACK red cell lysis was carried out. With regard to this clonotype: Its specific antigen is unknown. No quality values exist for individual bases; no much larger clone is one base distant.

Library preparation employed PCR. TCRdb names NextSeq 500 as the instrument used. Bulk TCR libraries were made following a previously described method, with the TCR primers given in Table S5. The Qiagen AllPrep DNA/RNA kit was used to purify total RNA. Before analysis, reads from multiple sequencing runs of the same library were pooled. For the original study's pipeline: Reads were retained only if an exact TCR constant sequence was present, and the retained reads were trimmed to 150 nt and grouped according to their 12-nt molecular barcodes. Reads in each barcode group were sub-clustered using a 15% Levenshtein threshold, and a quality-weighted consensus sequence was built for each RNA molecule. Non-functional sequences were excluded, and lower-count sequences lying one edit away from another sequence were also excluded. Based on fitting two negative binomial distributions, any barcode sub-cluster with under 20% of the maximum read count was discarded. The public sequencing data were trimmed at Q25 with fastp and processed into clonotypes with MiXCR by TCRdb, which kept only in-frame beta chains. Duplicate CDR3 protein sequences are folded into a single record with the most common DNA and genes. The V and J calls were not made by the authors but by TCRdb's processing. The sample has approximately 630,000 distinct CDR3 sequences on record, about 25% of them singletons. Jointly, the top ten make up about 0.78% of the sample.

Via the germline V gene (reference sequence), CDR1 is SGHAT and CDR2 FQDESV. Counted from cysteine to phenylalanine, this CDR3 has 14 amino acids. Here the CDR3 DNA is all that survives: 42 bases in frame from base 1. V lost 1 base and J lost 5 bases; the stretch between them is 10 bases long. This sequence uses TRBV11-1 and TRBJ2-3; the D element could tentatively be TRBD1 or TRBD2, as 5 bases agree for each. The sequencing input was naive CD8+ T cells from blood, with Jurkat cell RNA spiked in. Read against the paper, the sample's cell subset or site label means: FACS-sorted CD8+CD4-CCR7+CD45RA+ naive T cells. This TCR came from a human donor in good health. Some libraries in this study had Jurkat cell RNA spiked in. The sequenced DNA is TGTGCCAGCAGCTTAGGGGGGAGTGAAGATACGCAGTATTTT. Its protein is CASSLGGSEDTQYF.